The clone carrying this T cell receptor (beta chain) was observed a few times. The sample holds other DNA sequences that translate to the same CDR3. The data are from a study of cytomegalovirus exposure and HLA in healthy donors. Data came from immunoSEQ multiplex PCR; TCRdb stores just in-frame clones and leaves some out. This table has about 270,000 clones, roughly 85% appearing once. Separate from the approximately 700-subject first cohort was the 120-subject validation cohort, to which the donors belonged. This CDR3 is 16 amino acids long. Germline V gene data show CDR1 as SGHRS and CDR2 as YFSETQ. Trimming shortened V by 0 bases and J by 3 bases, and 16 bases separated the two germline ends.

This TCR came from a woman aged 18-35 years in good health and CMV-seronegative. The genes are TRBV5-1 and TRBJ2-7; possible D gene TRBD1, 6 bases. Sequencing used PBMCs. The CDR3 reads CASSLASGTRDYEQYF. The DNA of the CDR3 is TGCGCCAGCAGCTTGGCCTCAGGGACAAGAGACTACGAGCAGTACTTC.